This TCR beta chain was retrieved from a study of read filtering for tumor transcriptome and immune sequencing. Study at large: TCR-mapped reads were about 3.5 to 10.27 million with IR-seq versus about 85 to 1,300 with RNA-seq. Study observations and caveats: Even smaller IR-seq throughput identified most shared clonotypes. The CD138-negative fraction was mixed bone marrow immune cells, not pure T cells.

This clonotype was seen many times. The antigen is unknown. Molecular barcoded adaptors covering alpha/delta and beta/gamma chains were used on approximately 400 ng RNA. MiXCR, applied by TCRdb to the reads, yields one record per CDR3 protein. The table lists approximately 40,000 distinct CDR3 sequences, 14% of them singletons. Sampling of bone marrow took place during active disease in every patient. The sequencing sample was made of a population of CD138-negative cells sorted from bone marrow. The receptor comes from a donor at least 40 years old with multiple myeloma.

CDR3 residues: CASSPTGTVARNEQFF. In nucleotides, the CDR3 is TGTGCCAGCAGTCCGACCGGGACGGTAGCGAGGAATGAGCAGTTCTTC. The chain combines TRBV7-9 with TRBJ2-1; D assignment may be TRBD1 or TRBD2 (5 bases each). Germline loops: CDR1 SEHNR, CDR2 FQNEAQ (reference sequence). The CDR3 has 16 residues. Trimming pared 6 bases from V and 7 bases from J, leaving 22 bases between.